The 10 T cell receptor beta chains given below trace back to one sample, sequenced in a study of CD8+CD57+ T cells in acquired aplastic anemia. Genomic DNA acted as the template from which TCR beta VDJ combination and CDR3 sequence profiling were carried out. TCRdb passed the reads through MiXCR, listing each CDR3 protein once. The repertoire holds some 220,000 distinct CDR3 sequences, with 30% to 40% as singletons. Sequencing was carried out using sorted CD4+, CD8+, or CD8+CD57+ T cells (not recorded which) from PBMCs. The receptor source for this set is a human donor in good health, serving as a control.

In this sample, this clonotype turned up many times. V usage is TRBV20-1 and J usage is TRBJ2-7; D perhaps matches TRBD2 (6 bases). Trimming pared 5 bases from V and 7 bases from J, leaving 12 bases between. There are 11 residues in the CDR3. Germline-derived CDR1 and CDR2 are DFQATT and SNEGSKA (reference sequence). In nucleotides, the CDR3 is TGCAGTGCTTACCGTAGCGGTGAGCAGTACTTC. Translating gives CSAYRSGEQYF.

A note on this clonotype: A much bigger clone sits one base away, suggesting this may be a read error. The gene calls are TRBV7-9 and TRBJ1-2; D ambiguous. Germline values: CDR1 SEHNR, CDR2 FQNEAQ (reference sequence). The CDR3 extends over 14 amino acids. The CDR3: CAGSLAEVIYGYTF. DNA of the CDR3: TGTGCCGGCAGCTTAGCTGAGGTTATCTATGGCTACACCTTC.

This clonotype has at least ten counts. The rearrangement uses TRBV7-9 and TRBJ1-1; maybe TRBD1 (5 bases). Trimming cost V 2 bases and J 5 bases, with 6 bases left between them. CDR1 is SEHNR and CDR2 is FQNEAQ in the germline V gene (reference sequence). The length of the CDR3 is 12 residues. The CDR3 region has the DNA TGTGCCAGCAGCTTAAAGGGGACTGAAGCTTTCTTT. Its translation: CASSLKGTEAFF.

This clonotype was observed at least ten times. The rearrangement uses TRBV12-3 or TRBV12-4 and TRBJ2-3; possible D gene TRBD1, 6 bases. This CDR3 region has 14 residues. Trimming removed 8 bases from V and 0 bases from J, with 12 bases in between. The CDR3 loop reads CASLGQGSTDTQYF. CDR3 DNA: TGTGCCAGCCTGGGACAAGGTAGCACAGATACGCAGTATTTT.

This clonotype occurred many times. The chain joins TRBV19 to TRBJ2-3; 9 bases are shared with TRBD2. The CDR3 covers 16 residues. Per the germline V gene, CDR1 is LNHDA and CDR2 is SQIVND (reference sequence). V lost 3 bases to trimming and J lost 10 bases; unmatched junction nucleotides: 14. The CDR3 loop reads CASSILSSGKGGSQYF. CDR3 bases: TGTGCCAGTAGTATTCTATCTAGCGGGAAGGGTGGTTCGCAGTATTTT.

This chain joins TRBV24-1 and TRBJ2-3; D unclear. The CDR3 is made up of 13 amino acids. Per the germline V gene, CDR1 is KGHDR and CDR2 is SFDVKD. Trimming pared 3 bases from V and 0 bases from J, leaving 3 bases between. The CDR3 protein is CATSDRSTDTQYF. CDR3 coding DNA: TGTGCCACCAGTGATCGTAGCACAGATACGCAGTATTTT.

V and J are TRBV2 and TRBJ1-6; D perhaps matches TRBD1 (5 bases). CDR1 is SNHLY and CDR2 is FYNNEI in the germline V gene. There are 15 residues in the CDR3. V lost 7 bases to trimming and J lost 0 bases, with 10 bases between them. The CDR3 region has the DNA TGTGCCAGCACCCCAGGGAGCTCCTATAATTCACCCCTCCACTTT. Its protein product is CASTPGSSYNSPLHF.

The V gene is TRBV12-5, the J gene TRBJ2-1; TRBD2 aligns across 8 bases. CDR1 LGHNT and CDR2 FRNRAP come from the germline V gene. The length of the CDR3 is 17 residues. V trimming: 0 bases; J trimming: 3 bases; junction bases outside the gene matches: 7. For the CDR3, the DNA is TGTGCTAGTGGTTTGGTACTGACCGGGACTAGCTACAATGAGCAGTTCTTC. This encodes CASGLVLTGTSYNEQFF.

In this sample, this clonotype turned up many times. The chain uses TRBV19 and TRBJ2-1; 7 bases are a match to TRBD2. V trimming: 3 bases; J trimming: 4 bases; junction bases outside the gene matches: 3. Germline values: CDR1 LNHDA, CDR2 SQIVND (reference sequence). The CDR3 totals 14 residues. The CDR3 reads CASSIGRTYNEQFF. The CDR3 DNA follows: TGTGCCAGTAGTATCGGGAGGACTTACAATGAGCAGTTCTTC. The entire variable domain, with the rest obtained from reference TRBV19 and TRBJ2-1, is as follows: DGGITQSPKYLFRKEGQNVTLSCEQNLNHDAMYWYRQDPGQGLRLIYYSQIVNDFQKGDIAEGYSVSREKKESFPLTVTSAQKNPTAFYLCASSIGRTYNEQFFGPGTRLTVL.

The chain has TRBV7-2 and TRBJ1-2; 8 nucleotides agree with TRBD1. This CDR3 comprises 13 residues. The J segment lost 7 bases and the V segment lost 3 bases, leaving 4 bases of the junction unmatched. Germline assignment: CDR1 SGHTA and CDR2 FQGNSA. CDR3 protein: CASSLDREGGYTF. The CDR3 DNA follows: TGTGCCAGCAGCTTGGACAGGGAGGGTGGCTACACCTTC.